This paragraph covers one TCR beta chain sequence. This entry is derived from a study of blood T cell repertoires in COVID-19. CDR3 size: 16 residues. In germline, CDR1 is SGHTA, CDR2 FQGNSA. With V trimmed by 5 bases and J by 1 base, 7 bases remained unmatched. The cohort comprised adults aged roughly 18 to 95 years residing in about two dozen US areas. Profiling relied on immunoSEQ multiplex PCR, and the TCRdb table lists in-frame clones only, not all of them. The repertoire consists of 150,000 to 250,000 clones, with roughly four fifths occurring once and the leading ten covering over 9.5%. Sequencing was carried out using PBMCs or T cells enriched from blood (not recorded which). The source of this sequence is a middle-aged man who had recovered from COVID-19. V and J are TRBV7-2 and TRBJ1-5; 8 bases line up with TRBD1. CDR3: CASSRTGSPSNQPQHF. The CDR3 DNA reads TGTGCCAGCAGCCGGACAGGGTCCCCAAGCAATCAGCCCCAGCATTTT.